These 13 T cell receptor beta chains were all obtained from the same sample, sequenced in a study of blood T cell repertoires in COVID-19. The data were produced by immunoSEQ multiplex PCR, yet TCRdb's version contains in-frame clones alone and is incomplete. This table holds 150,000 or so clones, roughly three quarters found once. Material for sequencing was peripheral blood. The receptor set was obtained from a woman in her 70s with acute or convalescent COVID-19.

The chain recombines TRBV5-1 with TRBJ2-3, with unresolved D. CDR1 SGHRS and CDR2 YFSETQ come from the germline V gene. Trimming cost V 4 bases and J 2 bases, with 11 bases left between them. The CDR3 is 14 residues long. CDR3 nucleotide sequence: TGCGCCAGCAGCCGTAGCTCAACCACAGATACGCAGTATTTT. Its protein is CASSRSSTTDTQYF.

CDR3 sequence (DNA): TGTGCTAGTGGTTTGGGAACCAGCGACAATGAGCAGTTCTTC. As protein: CASGLGTSDNEQFF. The chain has TRBV12-5 and TRBJ2-1; the D is unclear. The germline gives CDR1 LGHNT, CDR2 FRNRAP. The ends were cut back, 1 base at V and 5 bases at J, with 9 bases in the middle. The length of the CDR3 is 14 residues.

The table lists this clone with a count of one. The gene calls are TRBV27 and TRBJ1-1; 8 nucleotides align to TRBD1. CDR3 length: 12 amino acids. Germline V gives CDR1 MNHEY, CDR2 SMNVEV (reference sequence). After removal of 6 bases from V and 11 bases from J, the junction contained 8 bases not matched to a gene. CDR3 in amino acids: CASRAGGAGAFF. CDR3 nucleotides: TGTGCCAGCAGAGCAGGGGGCGCTGGGGCTTTCTTT.

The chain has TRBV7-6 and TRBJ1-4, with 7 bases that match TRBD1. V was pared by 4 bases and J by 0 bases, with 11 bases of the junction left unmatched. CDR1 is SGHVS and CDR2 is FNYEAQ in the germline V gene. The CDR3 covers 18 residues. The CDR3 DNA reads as TGTGCCAGCAGCTCCCGGACAGGAACTCCAGCAACTAATGAAAAACTGTTTTTT. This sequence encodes CASSSRTGTPATNEKLFF.

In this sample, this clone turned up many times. CDR3 sequence: CASSHSGGGYEQYF. The CDR3 bases are TGTGCCAGCAGCCATTCGGGAGGGGGTTACGAGCAGTACTTC. This chain connects TRBV6-5 to TRBJ2-7; 8 bases map to TRBD2. Germline CDR1 and CDR2: MNHEY and SVGAGI. The CDR3 totals 14 residues. After removal of 6 bases from V and 4 bases from J, the junction contained 8 bases not matched to a gene.

The CDR3 nucleotides are TGTGCCAGCAGGCTACAGGGGGCGGTTTACAATGAGCAGTTCTTC. It is translated as CASRLQGAVYNEQFF. The chain is built from TRBV6-5 and TRBJ2-1; 9 nucleotides agree with TRBD1. Germline V gives CDR1 MNHEY, CDR2 SVGAGI. With 6 bases clipped from V and 4 bases from J, the junction kept 7 bases outside the gene matches. This CDR3 region has 15 residues.

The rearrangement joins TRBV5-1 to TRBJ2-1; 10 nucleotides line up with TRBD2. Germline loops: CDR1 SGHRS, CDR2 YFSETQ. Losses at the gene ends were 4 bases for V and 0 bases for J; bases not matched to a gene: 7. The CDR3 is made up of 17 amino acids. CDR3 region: CASSPSGTSDSYNEQFF. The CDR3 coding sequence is TGCGCCAGCAGCCCGAGCGGGACTAGCGACTCCTACAATGAGCAGTTCTTC.

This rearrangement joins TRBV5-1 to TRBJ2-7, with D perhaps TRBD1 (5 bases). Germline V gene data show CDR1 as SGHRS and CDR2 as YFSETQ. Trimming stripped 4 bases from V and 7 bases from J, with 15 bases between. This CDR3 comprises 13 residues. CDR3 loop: CASSPEPGREQYF. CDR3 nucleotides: TGCGCCAGCAGCCCGGAGCCAGGGCGTGAGCAGTACTTC.

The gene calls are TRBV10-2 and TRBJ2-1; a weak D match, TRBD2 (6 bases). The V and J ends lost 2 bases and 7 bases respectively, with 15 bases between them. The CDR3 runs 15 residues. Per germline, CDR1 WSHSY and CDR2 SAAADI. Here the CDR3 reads CASSEREDGANEQFF. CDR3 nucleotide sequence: TGCGCCAGCAGTGAGAGGGAGGATGGGGCTAATGAGCAGTTCTTC.

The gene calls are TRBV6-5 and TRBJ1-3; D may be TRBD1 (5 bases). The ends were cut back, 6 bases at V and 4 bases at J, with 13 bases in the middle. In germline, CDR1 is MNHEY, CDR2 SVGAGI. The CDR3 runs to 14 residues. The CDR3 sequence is CASRKGLSGNTIYF. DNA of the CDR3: TGTGCCAGCAGGAAGGGGCTAAGCGGAAACACCATATATTTT.

The CDR3 reads CASSEDRIGGYTF. CDR3 sequence (DNA): TGTGCCAGCAGTGAAGACAGGATTGGGGGCTACACCTTC. The chain recombines TRBV2 with TRBJ1-2, with D possibly matching TRBD1 (5 bases). In germline, CDR1 is SNHLY, CDR2 FYNNEI. This CDR3 is 13 amino acids long. V shed 1 base and J shed 8 bases, with 11 bases lying between them.

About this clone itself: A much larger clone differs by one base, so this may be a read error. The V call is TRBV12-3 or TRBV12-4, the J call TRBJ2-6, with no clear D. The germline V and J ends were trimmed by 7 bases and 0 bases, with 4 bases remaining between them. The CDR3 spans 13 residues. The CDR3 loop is CASTYSGANVLTF. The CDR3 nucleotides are TGTGCCAGCACCTACTCTGGGGCCAACGTCCTGACTTTC.

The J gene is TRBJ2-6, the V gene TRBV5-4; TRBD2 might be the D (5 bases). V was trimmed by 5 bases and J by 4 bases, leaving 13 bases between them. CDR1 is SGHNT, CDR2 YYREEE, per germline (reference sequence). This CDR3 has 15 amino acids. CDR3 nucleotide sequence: TGTGCCAGCAGGCCAGCTAGCTCCGGGGCCAACGTCCTGACTTTC. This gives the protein CASRPASSGANVLTF.